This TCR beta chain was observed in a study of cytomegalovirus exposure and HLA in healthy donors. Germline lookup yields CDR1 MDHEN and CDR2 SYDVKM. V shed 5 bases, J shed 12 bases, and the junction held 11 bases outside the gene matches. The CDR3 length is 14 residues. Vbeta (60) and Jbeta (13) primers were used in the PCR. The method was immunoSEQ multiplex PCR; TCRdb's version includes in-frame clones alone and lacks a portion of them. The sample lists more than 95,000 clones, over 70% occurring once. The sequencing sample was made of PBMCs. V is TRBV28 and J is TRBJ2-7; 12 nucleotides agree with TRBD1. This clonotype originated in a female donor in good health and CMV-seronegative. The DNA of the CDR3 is TGTGCCAGCAGTGAACCCGGGACAGGGGGCTGGAGGTACTTC. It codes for CASSEPGTGGWRYF.